The entry below gives a single TCR beta chain sequence along with its context. V dropped 0 bases and J dropped 1; count of bases not matched to a gene: 6. The germline V gene encodes CDR1 SGHNT and CDR2 YYREEE (reference sequence). The length of the CDR3 is 18 residues. The entry originates in a study of technical replicates of blood from several donors. The protocol was immunoSEQ multiplex PCR, while the TCRdb copy is restricted to in-frame clones and leaves out a portion. The sample lists some 10,000 clones; approximately 94% were seen once. The material sequenced was PBMCs. The sequence came from a human donor in good health. The gene calls are TRBV5-4 and TRBJ2-2; TRBD2 matches at 10 bases. CDR3 sequence (DNA): TGTGCCAGCAGCTTGGGTACTAGCGGGGCCCTGAACACCGGGGAGCTGTTTTTT. The encoded protein is CASSLGTSGALNTGELFF.